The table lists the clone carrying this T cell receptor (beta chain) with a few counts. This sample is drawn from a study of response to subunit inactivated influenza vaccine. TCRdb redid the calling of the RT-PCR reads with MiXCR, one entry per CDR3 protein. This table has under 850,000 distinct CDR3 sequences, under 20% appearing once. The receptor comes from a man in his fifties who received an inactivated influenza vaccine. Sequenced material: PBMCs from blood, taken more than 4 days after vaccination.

In DNA, the CDR3 is TGCGCCAGCAGCATTACCGGGACAGTATCAATCTCCTACGAGCAGTACTTC. Encoded protein: CASSITGTVSISYEQYF. The rearrangement joins TRBV5-1 to TRBJ2-7; 7 bases match TRBD1. This CDR3 comprises 17 residues. The V and J ends lost 4 bases and 0 bases, in that order; junction bases with no gene match: 13. Germline V CDR1 and CDR2: SGHRS, YFSETQ.